Here is one T cell receptor beta chain with its context. Germline CDR1 GTSNPN, CDR2 SVGIG (reference sequence). The CDR3 is made up of 11 amino acids. V was cut by 1 base and J by 5 bases, with 5 bases left in between. This entry belongs to a study of blood T cell repertoires in COVID-19. Background on the study: COVID-19 samples from acute and convalescent phases originated in the United States, Italy and Spain.

TCRdb's table, derived via immunoSEQ multiplex PCR, lists solely in-frame clones and lacks some. The sample has 230,000 or so clones, 80% to 85% seen once; the top ten hold roughly 3.1%. Among Cohort 3 donors, those recovered had two negative PCRs, clearance, or symptom resolution. This clonotype originated in a man aged 45-65 years who had recovered from COVID-19. This chain uses TRBV30 with TRBJ2-5; D not certain. Sequencing was done on a sample of PBMCs or T cells enriched from blood (not recorded which). CDR3 nucleotide sequence: TGTGCCTGGAGTGGGGCGGAGACCCAGTACTTC. Residues: CAWSGAETQYF.